This T cell receptor beta chain originates from a study of post-analysis software for immune sequencing data. Study details: Patients had relapsing-remitting, secondary progressive or progressive-relapsing multiple sclerosis; some lacked subtype. Findings and caveats of the study: TRBV segments more frequent in patients than in controls numbered five and included TRBV5-6, TRBV5-1 and TRBV20-1.

Germline V lookup: CDR1 SQVTM, CDR2 ANQGSEA. Trimming left V 3 bases short and J 3 bases short, with 5 bases between. The CDR3 is 11 amino acids. Libraries were made from TCR beta cDNA, and they carried unique molecular identifiers. TCRdb processed the PCR reads anew with MiXCR; each CDR3 protein has one entry. This repertoire shows roughly 200,000 distinct CDR3 sequences, roughly 28% found once; its top ten account for about 3.4%. As to this clonotype: The antigen remains unidentified.

The V and J genes are TRBV29-1 and TRBJ1-1; D unresolved. The sequenced material came from blood. This clonotype originated in a girl aged 2-17 years with multiple sclerosis. CDR3 loop: CSVDGHTEAFF. The CDR3 bases are TGCAGCGTTGACGGGCACACTGAAGCTTTCTTT.